One and the same sample provided the 17 T cell receptor beta chains below, sequenced in a study of blood T cell repertoires in COVID-19. Using immunoSEQ multiplex PCR, the repertoire was profiled, and TCRdb retains in-frame clones only, with some absent. The data contain about half a million clones, 80% to 90% of them singletons. Sequenced input: peripheral blood. The receptors were gathered from a human donor in a cohort sampled during active COVID-19.

The gene calls are TRBV4-3 and TRBJ2-1; D may be TRBD1 (5 bases). The germline gives CDR1 LGHNA, CDR2 YSLEER. The CDR3 runs 14 residues. The ends were cut back, 1 base at V and 10 bases at J, with 14 bases in the middle. The CDR3 bases are TGCGCCAGCAGCCAAGTGGGCAGGGTAGGCGAGCAGTTCTTC. Translated, it gives CASSQVGRVGEQFF.

This chain uses TRBV7-9 with TRBJ2-1; 13 bases agree with TRBD2. The CDR3 contains 16 residues. The germline CDR1 and CDR2 sequences are SEHNR and FQNEAQ (reference sequence). J was trimmed by 7 bases and V by 4 bases; bases with no gene match: 7. CDR3 loop: CASSSTWTSGRNEQFF. The CDR3 coding sequence is TGTGCCAGCAGCTCAACATGGACTAGCGGGAGAAATGAGCAGTTCTTC.

The chain has TRBV4-2 and TRBJ2-5; 9 bases are shared with TRBD2. J was trimmed by 1 base and V by 1 base; bases with no gene match: 10. This CDR3 region has 18 residues. Germline V CDR1 and CDR2: LGHNA, YNFKEQ. CDR3: CASSQAPGAGGRQETQYF. The DNA of the CDR3 is TGTGCCAGCAGCCAAGCTCCTGGAGCGGGAGGCCGCCAAGAGACCCAGTACTTC.

The J gene is TRBJ2-1, the V gene TRBV3-1 (or the pseudogene TRBV3-2), with D possibly matching TRBD2 (5 bases). Germline lookup yields CDR1 LGHDT and CDR2 YNNKEL (reference sequence). The CDR3 is 11 amino acids. Trimming cost V 4 bases and J 7 bases, with 5 bases left between them. The CDR3 region has the DNA TGTGCCAGCAGCCGACTAAATGAGCAGTTCTTC. This translates into CASSRLNEQFF.

The rearrangement uses TRBV6-5 and TRBJ2-7; TRBD2 agrees at 7 bases. Trimming cost V 4 bases and J 1 base; bases outside gene matches: 4. This CDR3 contains 14 residues. The V gene's germline CDR1 is MNHEY and CDR2 SVGAGI. The CDR3 reads CASSFRGSSYEQYF. The DNA for the CDR3 is TGTGCCAGCAGTTTCCGCGGGAGTTCCTACGAGCAGTACTTC.

The chain employs TRBV5-4 and TRBJ2-2, with 10 bases matching TRBD1. Germline loops: CDR1 SGHNT, CDR2 YYREEE (reference sequence). CDR3 length: 16 residues. Losses at the gene ends were 4 bases for V and 5 bases for J; bases not matched to a gene: 8. The CDR3 bases are TGTGCCAGCAGCCAGAGGACAGGGGGTGGTACCGGGGAGCTGTTTTTT. It specifies CASSQRTGGGTGELFF. Based on the CDR3 plus reference TRBV5-4 and TRBJ2-2, the full variable domain is ETGVTQSPTHLIKTRGQQVTLRCSSQSGHNTVSWYQQALGQGPQFIFQYYREEENGRGNFPPRFSGLQFPNYSSELNVNALELDDSALYLCASSQRTGGGTGELFFGEGSRLTVL.

V usage is TRBV6-1 and J usage is TRBJ2-2, with D possibly being TRBD2 (6 bases). This CDR3 comprises 15 residues. Deletions cut 7 bases from V and 0 bases from J, with 12 bases between. Germline CDR1 and CDR2: MNHNS and SASEGT. CDR3 in DNA: TGTGCCAGCAAACAAGCGGGTGCGAACACCGGGGAGCTGTTTTTT. It yields the protein CASKQAGANTGELFF.

Note on this clone: A read error may produce the germline difference seen at one junction end. The chain employs TRBV10-2 and TRBJ2-7; 8 bases fit TRBD2. Germline-derived CDR1 and CDR2 are WSHSY and SAAADI. There are 15 residues in the CDR3. The CDR3 is CASSLSGVSSHEQYF. CDR3 bases: TGCGCCAGCAGCCTTAGCGGGGTTAGCTCCCACGAGCAGTACTTC.

The chain recombines TRBV28 with TRBJ1-5; perhaps TRBD1 as D (5 bases). This CDR3 is built from 16 residues. CDR1 and CDR2 (germline): MDHEN, SYDVKM. V dropped 6 bases and J dropped 2 bases, with 17 bases sitting between them. The CDR3 region has the DNA TGTGCCAGCAGAACAGCGGGGGGATCGGGCAATCAGCCCCAGCATTTT. Protein product: CASRTAGGSGNQPQHF.

V and J are TRBV5-1 and TRBJ1-2, with D uncertain. This CDR3 region has 13 residues. The V and J ends lost 0 bases and 2 bases respectively, with 5 bases between them. The germline gives CDR1 SGHRS, CDR2 YFSETQ. CDR3: CASSLGENYGYTF. The CDR3 nucleotides are TGCGCCAGCAGCTTGGGGGAGAACTATGGCTACACCTTC.

The rearrangement joins TRBV9 to TRBJ2-3, with 8 bases identical to TRBD2. Germline assignment: CDR1 SGDLS and CDR2 YYNGEE. This CDR3 region has 15 residues. V was pared by 2 bases and J by 3 bases, with 5 bases of the junction left unmatched. The CDR3 is CASSVGASGTDTQYF. The CDR3 nucleotides read TGTGCCAGCAGCGTTGGGGCTAGCGGGACAGATACGCAGTATTTT.

The gene calls are TRBV19 and TRBJ1-6; 12 nucleotides match TRBD1. The CDR3 length is 20 residues. V lost 4 bases to trimming and J lost 3 bases; unmatched junction nucleotides: 13. Germline CDR1 LNHDA, CDR2 SQIVND (reference sequence). CDR3 amino acids: CASSTRPGQGARIYNSPLHF. Here the CDR3 DNA reads TGTGCCAGTAGTACTCGGCCGGGACAGGGGGCCCGTATCTATAATTCACCCCTCCACTTT.

This rearrangement joins TRBV14 to TRBJ2-7; 7 bases agree with TRBD1. Germline trimming cut 4 bases from V and 2 bases from J; bases unmatched to any gene: 5. The CDR3 runs to 14 residues. In germline, CDR1 is SGHDN, CDR2 FVKESK. The CDR3 nucleotides are TGTGCCAGCAGCCTGCGACAGGGCCCCTACGAGCAGTACTTC. Translating gives CASSLRQGPYEQYF.

This chain uses TRBV28 with TRBJ2-3; 7 bases map to TRBD2. Germline trimming cut 6 bases from V and 5 bases from J; bases unmatched to any gene: 8. The germline V gene encodes CDR1 MDHEN and CDR2 SYDVKM. CDR3 length equals 14 residues. The CDR3 bases are TGTGCCAGCAGCTTTAGCGGGCGGGGAGATACGCAGTATTTT. Its protein product is CASSFSGRGDTQYF.

This rearrangement joins TRBV28 to TRBJ1-5; TRBD1 is a possible D gene (6 bases). This CDR3 contains 15 residues. Germline CDR1 is MDHEN and CDR2 is SYDVKM. Trimming pared 2 bases from V and 7 bases from J, leaving 15 bases between. The CDR3 DNA reads as TGTGCCAGCAGTTTACCCGACAGGATAGGACAGCCCCAGCATTTT. It codes for CASSLPDRIGQPQHF.

The V call is TRBV4-1, the J call TRBJ1-3; D might be TRBD1 (6 bases). Germline V gene lookup returns CDR1 MGHRA and CDR2 YSYEKL. The CDR3 is 16 residues long. Trimming removed 0 bases from V and 4 bases from J, with 13 bases in between. The CDR3 reads CASSQDGGLRGNTIYF. Here the CDR3 DNA reads TGCGCCAGCAGCCAAGACGGGGGGCTCCGCGGAAACACCATATATTTT.

Details on this clone: Different DNA sequences within this sample yield the same CDR3. This sequence joins TRBV6-2 or TRBV6-3 and TRBJ1-2; 7 bases align to TRBD1. V was pared by 6 bases and J by 4 bases, with 5 bases of the junction left unmatched. The germline gives CDR1 MNHEY, CDR2 SVGEGT. This CDR3 contains 13 residues. CDR3: CASSPDRVYGYTF. The CDR3 coding sequence is TGTGCCAGCAGCCCCGACAGGGTCTATGGCTACACCTTC.